The sequence of this T cell receptor beta chain was determined in a study of beta chain features in type 1 diabetes. This clone was seen only once. Every isolated RNA sample was fully reverse transcribed, so sequencing captured expressed TCRB transcripts. Assay used: immunoSEQ multiplex PCR; TCRdb lists only in-frame clones, some missing. The sample comprises about 320,000 clones, 14% of which are singletons, and over 5.5% rests with the top ten. J gave up 1 base and V 0 bases, and 6 bases lay outside the gene matches. The germline V gene encodes CDR1 SGDLS and CDR2 YYNGEE. This CDR3 is 17 amino acids long.

The TCR was taken from a man aged 25-45 years in good health. This sequence joins TRBV9 and TRBJ2-5; 10 bases map to TRBD2. Input material: central memory CD4+ T cells from blood. CDR3: CASSVAGAGGPQETQYF. The CDR3 region has the DNA TGTGCCAGCAGCGTAGCTGGAGCGGGGGGGCCCCAAGAGACCCAGTACTTC.